This T cell receptor beta chain appears in the sequencing data of a study of blood T cell repertoires in COVID-19. Study in general: PBMCs, B-cell-depleted T cells, or T cells were the source of the cDNA or gDNA that made up the material.

TCRdb's table, derived via immunoSEQ multiplex PCR, lists solely in-frame clones and lacks some. Of 150,000 to 200,000 clones listed, about 89% are singletons. The origin of this receptor is a man aged 18 to 29 who had recovered from COVID-19. Sequenced material: peripheral blood.

The CDR3 is CAWSVLLAVEQFF. The CDR3 DNA follows: TGTGCCTGGAGTGTACTCCTAGCGGTTGAGCAGTTCTTC. V and J are TRBV30 and TRBJ2-1; TRBD2 agrees at 7 bases. Germline V gives CDR1 GTSNPN, CDR2 SVGIG (reference sequence). The CDR3 loop spans 13 amino acids. Trimming took 0 bases from V and 9 from J; bases not matched to a gene: 5.